The TCR beta chain under discussion was sequenced for a study of cytotoxic CD8 clonotypes in ibrutinib-treated CLL. Study-wide background: Response material was collected after a median about 12 months of treatment, range 6 to 36. When averaged across all of the samples, the counts came to roughly 250,000 productive templates and tens of thousands of productive rearrangements. Whole-study findings and limits: Clonality rose at ibrutinib response and fell back toward baseline at progression.

The intended depth for sequencing was 1 in 200,000 to 1 in 1 million T cells. TCRdb's copy holds only in-frame clones and misses some; the assay was immunoSEQ multiplex PCR. The sample lists roughly 97,000 clones, 60% to 80% occurring once. Comments on this clone: No antigen is known for it.

This sample comprised PBMCs, obtained after 12 months of ibrutinib treatment. This clonotype was obtained from a human donor with chronic lymphocytic leukemia.

The CDR3 loop is CASSWTGKVTDTQYF. The DNA for the CDR3 is TGTGCCAGCAGCTGGACAGGGAAGGTCACAGATACGCAGTATTTT. The chain employs TRBV11-3 and TRBJ2-3, with TRBD1 identical over 8 bases. The CDR3 length is 15 residues. Germline V CDR1 and CDR2: SGHNT, YENEEA. Unmatched junction bases numbered 5, after V lost 4 bases and J lost 2 bases.